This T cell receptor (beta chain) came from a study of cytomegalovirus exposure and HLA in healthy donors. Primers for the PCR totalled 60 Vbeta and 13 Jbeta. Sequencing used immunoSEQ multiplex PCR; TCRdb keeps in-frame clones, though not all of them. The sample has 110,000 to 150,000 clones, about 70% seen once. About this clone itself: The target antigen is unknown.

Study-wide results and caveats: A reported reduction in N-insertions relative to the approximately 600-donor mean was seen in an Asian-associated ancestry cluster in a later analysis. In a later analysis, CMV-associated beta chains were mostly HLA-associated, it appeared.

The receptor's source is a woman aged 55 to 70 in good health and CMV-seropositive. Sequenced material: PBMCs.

The CDR3 DNA reads TGTGCCAGCAGCATGAACACTGAAGCTTTCTTT. It translates to CASSMNTEAFF. The rearrangement joins TRBV6-5 to TRBJ1-1; D is undetermined. CDR3 length: 11 residues. The germline V and J ends were trimmed by 6 bases and 0 bases, with 2 bases remaining between them. Germline loops: CDR1 MNHEY, CDR2 SVGAGI.